This T cell receptor beta chain emerged from a study of breast tumors, draining lymph nodes, adjacent tissues. The study's findings and limits: Tumors had less TCR diversity than lymph nodes, more than nontumor tissue. Luminal-like breast cancer showed significantly higher tumor–nontumor repertoire similarity than basal-like. Data only fit, rather than demonstrated, lymph node origin of most tumor T cells.

V lost 3 bases and J lost 5; bases outside the gene matches: 6. The CDR3 length is 16 residues. Germline V gene lookup returns CDR1 SGHRS and CDR2 YFSETQ. Breast cancer patients provided tissue from their axillary draining lymph nodes. This clonotype was detected many times. As yet, its antigen is unknown. TCRdb fed the multiplex PCR reads into MiXCR, producing one record per CDR3 protein. The sample consists of some 120,000 distinct CDR3 sequences, less than 25% of them appearing once. The chain combines TRBV5-1 with TRBJ2-2; 11 nucleotides align to TRBD1. The sequenced sample consisted of axillary lymph node tissue. The TCR comes from a female donor with breast cancer. Some clones in this sample may be carry-over from other donors' samples. The CDR3 protein is CASSWTGGAFTGELFF. The CDR3, as DNA: TGCGCCAGCAGCTGGACAGGGGGCGCTTTTACCGGGGAGCTGTTTTTT.